Each of the 13 T cell receptor beta chains below was sequenced from the same sample in a study of shared clonotypes between healthy human individuals (dated by TCRdb to the early 2020s). The library was prepared using the immunoSEQ multiplex PCR assay. TCRdb retrieved this table from immuneACCESS and kept in-frame rearrangements only. Not all clones are present; in checked studies, unresolved V genes account for under half, and no reason is known for the remainder. This sample has 850,000 to 1,200,000 clones in its table, and more than 65% of those were observed once. Of the sample, approximately 1.5% falls within the top ten clones. Sequenced: memory CD4+ T cells sorted from blood. This specimen's cell subset or site label, interpreted: CD45RA-negative fraction. The source of these receptors is a man younger than 35 in good health.

CDR3 in amino acids: CASSHSGASGETQYF. In DNA, the CDR3 is TGTGCCAGCAGCCATAGCGGGGCCTCGGGGGAGACCCAGTACTTC. The chain carries TRBV7-2 and TRBJ2-5; 8 nucleotides align to TRBD2. The CDR3 is 15 amino acids. The germline V gene has CDR1 SGHTA and CDR2 FQGNSA. V lost 5 bases, J lost 5 bases, and 10 bases stayed unmatched.

The chain recombines TRBV12-5 with TRBJ2-7; perhaps D is TRBD1 or TRBD2 (5 bases each). CDR1 LGHNT and CDR2 FRNRAP come from the germline V gene. The CDR3 runs 13 residues. Trimming removed 5 bases at V and 3 bases at J, with 11 bases between. The CDR3 protein is CASGTQRGYEQYF. Written as DNA, the CDR3 is TGTGCTAGTGGTACCCAGAGGGGCTACGAGCAGTACTTC.

The rearrangement links TRBV2 to TRBJ1-5; TRBD1 is a possible D gene (5 bases). Trimming stripped 5 bases from V and 7 bases from J, with 24 bases between. Germline assignment: CDR1 SNHLY and CDR2 FYNNEI. The CDR3 length is 17 residues. The CDR3 region has the DNA TGTGCCAGCAGTCGCAGGGTTAAGGTCGGTCCCGACCAGCCCCAGCATTTT. Protein: CASSRRVKVGPDQPQHF. The full variable domain, rest sourced from reference TRBV2 and TRBJ1-5, is EPEVTQTPSHQVTQMGQEVILRCVPISNHLYFYWYRQILGQKVEFLVSFYNNEISEKSEIFDDQFSVERPDGSNFTLKIRSTKLEDSAMYFCASSRRVKVGPDQPQHFGDGTRLSIL.

CDR3 sequence (DNA): TGTGCCAGCAGCCAAGGATGGGGAGGGGAGACCCAGTACTTC. Translating gives CASSQGWGGETQYF. This sequence joins TRBV7-2 and TRBJ2-5, with 7 bases matching TRBD2. The ends lost 5 bases at V and 5 bases at J; junction bases unmatched: 8. The CDR3 contains 14 residues. The germline gives CDR1 SGHTA, CDR2 FQGNSA. The full variable domain, rest sourced from reference TRBV7-2 and TRBJ2-5, is GAGVSQSPSNKVTEKGKDVELRCDPISGHTALYWYRQSLGQGLEFLIYFQGNSAPDKSGLPSDRFSAERTGGSVSTLTIQRTQQEDSAVYLCASSQGWGGETQYFGPGTRLLVL.

The chain has TRBV6-1 and TRBJ2-5; possibly TRBD1 or TRBD2 for D (5 bases each). Germline assignment: CDR1 MNHNS and CDR2 SASEGT. Trimming removed 6 bases from V and 4 bases from J, with 18 bases in between. The CDR3 is 15 amino acids. The DNA of the CDR3 is TGTGCCAGCAGCCGGGGCCAGGGTCAGAGAGAGACCCAGTACTTC. As protein: CASSRGQGQRETQYF.

This chain connects TRBV2 to TRBJ2-1; 7 bases fit TRBD1. Per the germline V gene, CDR1 is SNHLY and CDR2 is FYNNEI. The CDR3 contains 15 residues. The J segment lost 4 bases and the V segment lost 3 bases, leaving 6 bases of the junction unmatched. The CDR3 region is CASSELRDSYNEQFF. The CDR3 DNA reads TGTGCCAGCAGTGAGCTCCGGGACAGTTACAATGAGCAGTTCTTC.

On this clone itself: Different DNA sequences within this sample yield the same CDR3. The J gene is TRBJ1-2, the V gene TRBV28; possible D gene TRBD1, 6 bases. The CDR3 loop spans 11 amino acids. Trimming left V 5 bases short and J 8 bases short, with 9 bases between. Germline loops: CDR1 MDHEN, CDR2 SYDVKM. The CDR3 loop reads CASSTGSGYTF. For the CDR3, the DNA is TGTGCCAGCAGTACAGGGTCAGGCTACACCTTC.

This clone was seen only once. The rearrangement joins TRBV7-9 to TRBJ2-1; D not resolved. This CDR3 contains 13 residues. The V gene lost 6 bases and the J gene lost 6 bases, with 12 bases spanning the gap. Germline loops: CDR1 SEHNR, CDR2 FQNEAQ (reference sequence). CDR3 DNA: TGTGCCAGCAGGTTATCCATTGGCAATGAGCAGTTCTTC. Protein: CASRLSIGNEQFF.

This chain joins TRBV30 and TRBJ1-2; 9 bases are shared with TRBD1. The germline V gene has CDR1 GTSNPN and CDR2 SVGIG (reference sequence). J lost 4 bases, V lost 3 bases, and 3 bases had no gene match. This CDR3 is built from 13 residues. In DNA, the CDR3 is TGTGCCTGGAGCTCGGACAGGGGCTATGGCTACACCTTC. This encodes CAWSSDRGYGYTF.

This chain links TRBV5-1 with TRBJ1-1, with 8 nucleotides matching TRBD1. V gave up 4 bases and J gave up 4 bases; unmatched junction bases: 6. Germline V gene sequence: CDR1 SGHRS, CDR2 YFSETQ. This CDR3 has 14 residues. CDR3 nucleotides: TGCGCCAGCAGCCCGGGACAGGCCAGCACTGAAGCTTTCTTT. Translation: CASSPGQASTEAFF.

This chain links TRBV2 with TRBJ1-3; D gene uncertain. The germline V gene encodes CDR1 SNHLY and CDR2 FYNNEI. CDR3 length equals 14 residues. Trimming removed 7 bases from V and 0 bases from J, with 10 bases in between. The CDR3 reads CASTPASSGNTIYF. The DNA for the CDR3 is TGTGCCAGCACCCCGGCCAGCTCTGGAAACACCATATATTTT.

The rearrangement joins TRBV7-9 to TRBJ2-5; no clear D. V was trimmed by 4 bases and J by 5 bases, leaving 8 bases between them. Per the germline V gene, CDR1 is SEHNR and CDR2 is FQNEAQ (reference sequence). The CDR3 extends over 12 amino acids. Written as DNA, the CDR3 is TGTGCCAGCAGCTCCCCAGGTGAGACCCAGTACTTC. Translation: CASSSPGETQYF. Combining the CDR3 with reference TRBV7-9 and TRBJ2-5 gives the whole variable domain DTGVSQNPRHKITKRGQNVTFRCDPISEHNRLYWYRQTLGQGPEFLTYFQNEAQLEKSRLLSDRFSAERPKGSFSTLEIQRTEQGDSAMYLCASSSPGETQYFGPGTRLLVL.

This clone was counted only a few times. The CDR3 coding sequence is TGTGCCAGCAGCTTGGCGGCCCCCGACAGGGGGAGAAGTGGAAACACCATATATTTT. It yields the protein CASSLAAPDRGRSGNTIYF. The V gene is TRBV5-6, the J gene TRBJ1-3, with 9 bases identical to TRBD1. Unmatched junction bases numbered 13, after V lost 0 bases and J lost 3 bases. The CDR3 sequence is 19 residues long. From germline, CDR1 is SGHDT and CDR2 YYEEEE.